The 23 T cell receptor beta chains below were found in one sample sequenced in a study of blood T cell repertoires in COVID-19. Measured with immunoSEQ multiplex PCR; TCRdb has only the in-frame clones, and not every one. The repertoire has hundreds of thousands of clones, roughly 89% of them found once; the top ten carry around 0.96%. Source material: peripheral blood. These receptors all stem from a woman in her forties with COVID-19, enrolled during active disease.

The chain recombines TRBV19 with TRBJ2-5, with 8 positions matching TRBD1. Germline CDR1 reads LNHDA; CDR2 reads SQIVND (reference sequence). The CDR3 spans 13 residues. With V trimmed by 4 bases and J by 5 bases, 3 bases remained unmatched. CDR3 bases: TGTGCCAGTAGTACAGGGGGCGGGGAGACCCAGTACTTC. Translating gives CASSTGGGETQYF.

The chain couples TRBV11-1 to TRBJ2-1; a weak D match, TRBD1 (5 bases). In germline, CDR1 is SGHAT, CDR2 FQDESV (reference sequence). V lost 3 bases to trimming and J lost 5 bases, with 11 bases between them. The CDR3 spans 14 residues. The CDR3 DNA follows: TGTGCCAGCAGCTTTCATGTAGGGGACAATGAGCAGTTCTTC. It translates to CASSFHVGDNEQFF.

This clone appeared a few times. The rearrangement uses TRBV28 and TRBJ2-1, with TRBD1 matching 9 bases. The V segment lost 4 bases and the J segment 6 bases; nucleotides outside the gene matches: 13. Germline CDR1 is MDHEN and CDR2 is SYDVKM. CDR3 length: 17 residues. Here the CDR3 DNA reads TGTGCCAGCAGTTCCCGTTTTCGGGACAGGGTGGGCAATGAGCAGTTCTTC. Translating gives CASSSRFRDRVGNEQFF.

CDR3 protein: CASSQEGRGRQYF. CDR3 DNA sequence: TGTGCCAGCAGCCAAGAGGGTAGGGGGAGGCAGTACTTC. The chain links TRBV3-1 (or the pseudogene TRBV3-2) to TRBJ2-7, with D perhaps TRBD1 (6 bases). This CDR3 has 13 residues. V gave up 0 bases and J gave up 9 bases, with 12 bases separating them. CDR1 is LGHDT and CDR2 is YNNKEL in the germline V gene (reference sequence).

The rearrangement uses TRBV15 and TRBJ1-3; D uncertain. With 0 bases removed from V and 0 bases from J, the gap between germline ends came to 15 bases. The length of the CDR3 is 18 residues. Germline CDR1 is LNHNV and CDR2 is YYDKDF (reference sequence). In nucleotides, the CDR3 is TGTGCCACCAGCAGAGATGTTGTCAGCGCGAGCTCTGGAAACACCATATATTTT. This translates into CATSRDVVSASSGNTIYF. Full variable domain (outside the CDR3, taken from reference TRBV15 and TRBJ1-3): DAMVIQNPRYQVTQFGKPVTLSCSQTLNHNVMYWYQQKSSQAPKLLFHYYDKDFNNEADTPDNFQSRRPNTSFCFLDIRSPGLGDTAMYLCATSRDVVSASSGNTIYFGEGSWLTVV.

The chain employs TRBV19 and TRBJ2-7; D might be TRBD1 (6 bases). Germline V gene data show CDR1 as LNHDA and CDR2 as SQIVND (reference sequence). The CDR3 covers 13 residues. V shed 10 bases and J shed 8 bases, with 21 bases lying between them. The CDR3 bases are TGTGCCACCCGAAAAGGACAGTCCGTACAGCAGTACTTC. This translates into CATRKGQSVQQYF. Supplemented by reference TRBV19 and TRBJ2-7, the full variable domain reads DGGITQSPKYLFRKEGQNVTLSCEQNLNHDAMYWYRQDPGQGLRLIYYSQIVNDFQKGDIAEGYSVSREKKESFPLTVTSAQKNPTAFYLCATRKGQSVQQYFGPGTRLTVT.

This clone was observed a single time. The V gene is TRBV2, the J gene TRBJ1-5; D remains unclear. The V gene's germline CDR1 is SNHLY and CDR2 FYNNEI. This CDR3 has 13 amino acids. Trimming left V 7 bases short and J 0 bases short, with 7 bases between. The CDR3 DNA is TGTGCCAGCACCCAGGATAGCAATCAGCCCCAGCATTTT. Encoded protein: CASTQDSNQPQHF.

The chain carries TRBV7-2 and TRBJ1-1; TRBD1 agrees at 7 bases. V trimming: 5 bases; J trimming: 0 bases; junction bases outside the gene matches: 6. CDR1 and CDR2 from the germline V gene are SGHTA and FQGNSA. This CDR3 is 15 amino acids long. CDR3 in amino acids: CASSRRGGMNTEAFF. The CDR3 DNA reads TGTGCCAGCAGCCGGCGAGGGGGCATGAACACTGAAGCTTTCTTT.

The rearrangement links TRBV18 to TRBJ2-7, with TRBD1 as a possible D gene (6 bases). Germline loops: CDR1 KGHSH, CDR2 LQKENI. Trimming left V 3 bases short and J 9 bases short, with 18 bases between. This CDR3 has 14 residues. In nucleotides, the CDR3 is TGTGCCAGCTCACCGGGGGCGGCCCGTCAAGTGCAGTACTTC. Its translation: CASSPGAARQVQYF.

This clone was seen just once. Germline is not matched at one junction end, which may reflect a read error. This chain links TRBV12-3 or TRBV12-4 with TRBJ1-6; the D gene is possibly TRBD1 (6 bases). This CDR3 spans 11 amino acids. The CDR3 region has the DNA TGTGCCAGCAGTGTTGGACAGCAGAAAATATTT. Protein: CASSVGQQKIF.

A few counts support this clone. The V and J genes are TRBV6-6 and TRBJ1-2, with a possible D match to TRBD1 (6 bases). CDR1 is MNHNY and CDR2 is SVGAGI in the germline V gene (reference sequence). V dropped 2 bases and J dropped 2 bases, with 9 bases sitting between them. The CDR3 is 14 residues long. The CDR3 here is CASSYRGWNYGYTF. For the CDR3, the DNA is TGTGCCAGCAGTTACAGGGGGTGGAACTATGGCTACACCTTC.

V is TRBV28 and J is TRBJ1-2; D may be TRBD1 (5 bases). The V and J ends lost 5 bases and 1 base respectively, with 14 bases between them. From germline, CDR1 is MDHEN and CDR2 SYDVKM. CDR3 length equals 15 residues. CDR3 amino acids: CASSASGLRNYGYTF. The CDR3, as DNA: TGTGCCAGCAGTGCCTCGGGACTTCGTAACTATGGCTACACCTTC.

This clone turned up a few times. The rearrangement joins TRBV29-1 to TRBJ1-2; TRBD1 might be the D (5 bases). Trimming left V 6 bases short and J 5 bases short, with 22 bases between. The germline CDR1 and CDR2 sequences are SQVTM and ANQGSEA. The CDR3 is 15 amino acids. The DNA for the CDR3 is TGCAGCGTCGGACACTTCAGGGTTGAGAATTATGGCTACACCTTC. It yields the protein CSVGHFRVENYGYTF.

This chain uses TRBV28 with TRBJ1-1, with D unresolved. CDR1 is MDHEN and CDR2 is SYDVKM in the germline V gene. Trimming removed 5 bases from V and 1 base from J, with 14 bases in between. The CDR3 has 15 residues. DNA of the CDR3: TGTGCCAGCAGTACTTCATCCTTTACGAACACTGAAGCTTTCTTT. It codes for CASSTSSFTNTEAFF.

The chain has TRBV6-2 or TRBV6-3 and TRBJ1-1; possible D gene TRBD1, 6 bases. Germline V CDR1 and CDR2: MNHEY, SVGEGT. This CDR3 spans 15 amino acids. Trimming removed 6 bases at V and 1 base at J, with 15 bases between. DNA for the CDR3: TGTGCCAGCAGCAGCCTTAGGACAGCGAACACTGAAGCTTTCTTT. It codes for CASSSLRTANTEAFF.

The chain recombines TRBV27 with TRBJ1-1; tentative D call: TRBD1 (6 bases). This CDR3 contains 13 residues. Germline V gene sequence: CDR1 MNHEY, CDR2 SMNVEV (reference sequence). Trimming cost V 7 bases and J 5 bases, with 14 bases left between them. CDR3 bases: TGTGCCAGCATCCTAAGGGGGGGAACTGAAGCTTTCTTT. This sequence encodes CASILRGGTEAFF.

The rearrangement links TRBV5-4 to TRBJ1-1, with TRBD1 as a possible D gene (6 bases). The V end lost 4 bases, the J end lost 0 bases, and 16 bases lay between the germline ends. Germline V CDR1 and CDR2: SGHNT, YYREEE (reference sequence). CDR3 length equals 16 residues. CDR3 sequence reads: CASSAGATAVNTEAFF. Written as DNA, the CDR3 is TGTGCCAGCAGCGCAGGGGCGACGGCCGTGAACACTGAAGCTTTCTTT.

This sequence joins TRBV5-6 and TRBJ2-3; possibly TRBD1 for D (6 bases). Germline values: CDR1 SGHDT, CDR2 YYEEEE. Deletions cut 2 bases from V and 3 bases from J, with 13 bases between. The CDR3 is 15 residues long. CDR3 coding DNA: TGTGCCAGCAGCTTTGAAGCCCAGGGGACAGATACGCAGTATTTT. It is translated as CASSFEAQGTDTQYF.

The V call is TRBV15, the J call TRBJ2-7; D not certain. The V end lost 0 bases, the J end lost 4 bases, and 10 bases lay between the germline ends. CDR1 is LNHNV, CDR2 YYDKDF, per germline (reference sequence). The CDR3 has 14 amino acids. CDR3 loop: CATSRETPPYEQYF. In DNA form, the CDR3 reads TGTGCCACCAGCAGAGAGACACCTCCTTACGAGCAGTACTTC.

The J gene is TRBJ2-2, the V gene TRBV30; weak D call: TRBD1 (6 bases). Trimming took off 0 bases at V and 1 base at J, with 9 bases between the two ends. CDR1 and CDR2 from the germline V gene are GTSNPN and SVGIG (reference sequence). The CDR3 covers 15 residues. The CDR3 sequence is CAWSVWGQNTGELFF. DNA for the CDR3: TGTGCCTGGAGTGTATGGGGACAGAACACCGGGGAGCTGTTTTTT.

This clone was counted a single time. This chain uses TRBV24-1 with TRBJ1-1; 7 nucleotides agree with TRBD1. V shed 5 bases, J shed 5 bases, and the junction held 1 base outside the gene matches. The CDR3 spans 12 residues. Germline-derived CDR1 and CDR2 are KGHDR and SFDVKD. The CDR3 bases are TGTGCCACCAGTGCAGGGGGGACTGAAGCTTTCTTT. Its translation is CATSAGGTEAFF.

The chain couples TRBV9 to TRBJ1-3; 9 bases fit TRBD1. Germline V gives CDR1 SGDLS, CDR2 YYNGEE. The CDR3 is 16 residues long. The ends lost 3 bases at V and 1 base at J; junction bases unmatched: 5. The CDR3: CASSAEQGASGNTIYF. DNA of the CDR3: TGTGCCAGCAGCGCGGAACAGGGGGCATCTGGAAACACCATATATTTT.

CDR3 sequence reads: CASSFPGDNYEQYF. DNA of the CDR3: TGTGCCAGCAGCTTCCCCGGGGACAACTACGAGCAGTACTTC. The rearrangement uses TRBV11-2 and TRBJ2-7; D might be TRBD1 (6 bases). CDR3 length: 14 amino acids. V shed 3 bases and J shed 3 bases, with 12 bases lying between them. CDR1 SGHAT and CDR2 FQNNGV come from the germline V gene.